This TCR beta chain was sequenced during a study of cytomegalovirus exposure and HLA in healthy donors. Study-wide results and limits: Immune exposure information available was restricted to CMV serostatus. Cytomegalovirus-associated status was assigned to approximately 160 TCR beta chains. Sequencing had likely introduced a cluster of highly shared sequence variants as an artifact. Most TCR sequences were seen very rarely across donors, but some public TCRs occurred in many.

The PCR ran on 60 Vbeta and 13 Jbeta primers. Data came from immunoSEQ multiplex PCR; TCRdb stores just in-frame clones and leaves some out. The sample includes about 140,000 clones, 70% to 85% seen only once; the top ten take 3.4%. Details on this clone: Antigen unknown.

Looked up from germline, CDR1 is SGHRS and CDR2 is YFSETQ. The CDR3 sequence is 15 residues long. J was trimmed by 3 bases and V by 2 bases; bases with no gene match: 1. The sample was PBMCs. The chain combines TRBV5-1 with TRBJ2-1; 11 bases are a match to TRBD1. This sequence originates from a male donor in good health and CMV-seronegative. The CDR3 is CASSFGTGGYNEQFF. The CDR3 bases are TGCGCCAGCAGCTTCGGGACAGGGGGCTACAATGAGCAGTTCTTC.